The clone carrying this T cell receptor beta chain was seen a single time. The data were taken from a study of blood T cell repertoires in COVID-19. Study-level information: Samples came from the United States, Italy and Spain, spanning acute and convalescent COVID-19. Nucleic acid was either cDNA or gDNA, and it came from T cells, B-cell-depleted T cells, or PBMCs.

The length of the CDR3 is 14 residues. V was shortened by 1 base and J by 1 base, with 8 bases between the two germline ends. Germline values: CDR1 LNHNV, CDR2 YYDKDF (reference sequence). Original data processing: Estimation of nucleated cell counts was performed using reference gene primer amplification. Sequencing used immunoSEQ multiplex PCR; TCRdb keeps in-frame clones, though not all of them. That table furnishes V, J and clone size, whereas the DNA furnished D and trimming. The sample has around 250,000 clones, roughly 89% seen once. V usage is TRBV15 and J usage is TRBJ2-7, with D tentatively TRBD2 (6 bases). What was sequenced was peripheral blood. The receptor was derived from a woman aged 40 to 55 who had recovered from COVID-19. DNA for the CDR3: TGTGCCACCAGCAGAGGCGGAGGGTCCTACGAGCAGTACTTC. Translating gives CATSRGGGSYEQYF.